This T cell receptor (beta chain) comes out of a study of CD8+ T cells in alopecia areata. The CDR3 extends over 16 amino acids. Germline values: CDR1 SGHDT, CDR2 YYEEEE. PBMCs provided sorted CD4+ and CD8+ T cells. As the sequencing template, cDNA was produced by extracting RNA and reverse transcribing it. Measured with immunoSEQ multiplex PCR; TCRdb has only the in-frame clones, and not every one. The sample lists under 150,000 clones; roughly 60% were seen once. Overall study results and limits: Clonality in lesional scalp, especially alopecia totalis/universalis, exceeded that of normal scalp. Besides other cells, scalp samples also yield sequences of resident alphabeta T cells from normal skin.

As to this clone: Its antigen remains unidentified.

Material: CD8+ T cells sorted from blood. The clonotype originates from a human donor in good health. The J gene is TRBJ2-5, the V gene TRBV5-6; perhaps TRBD1 as D (6 bases). The J call may be faulty, since TRBJ2-7 better matches the DNA end. The CDR3 here is CASSLLRTDRTHEQYF. The DNA for the CDR3 is TGTGCCAGCAGCTTGCTTCGAACCGACAGGACCCACGAGCAGTACTTC.